A single sample is the source of the 5 T cell receptor beta chains below, sequenced in a study of blood T cell repertoires in COVID-19. This table comes from immunoSEQ multiplex PCR, and its TCRdb copy is limited to in-frame clones, with some not included. The sample shows 80,000 to 100,000 clones, more than 75% of them seen only once. The sample was peripheral blood. The source of these receptors is a man aged 45 to 65 with acute or convalescent COVID-19.

This clone was counted once. J is TRBJ2-1 and V is TRBV5-1; D gene ambiguous. With 4 bases removed from V and 2 bases from J, the gap between germline ends came to 10 bases. The CDR3 is 14 residues long. The germline V gene has CDR1 SGHRS and CDR2 YFSETQ. CDR3 sequence reads: CASSDNFAYNEQFF. CDR3 DNA: TGCGCCAGCAGCGACAATTTCGCCTACAATGAGCAGTTCTTC.

This clone ranks as medium-sized. The CDR3 bases are TGTGCCAGCAGCGGACAGGGGGCCTACGAGCAGTACTTC. Translation gives CASSGQGAYEQYF. This chain joins TRBV9 and TRBJ2-7; 9 bases agree with TRBD1. J gave up 2 bases and V 3 bases, and 0 bases lay outside the gene matches. The CDR3 has 13 residues. Per the germline V gene, CDR1 is SGDLS and CDR2 is YYNGEE.

This clone has only a few counts. The chain carries TRBV28 and TRBJ2-7; 8 positions match TRBD2. Germline CDR1 and CDR2: MDHEN and SYDVKM. V shed 5 bases, J shed 4 bases, and the junction held 7 bases outside the gene matches. The CDR3 contains 14 residues. The CDR3 DNA reads TGTGCCAGCAGTATAGCGGGAATAATTTACGAGCAGTACTTC. This gives the protein CASSIAGIIYEQYF.

This clone was found once. The chain employs TRBV10-3 and TRBJ2-3, with 12 bases that match TRBD2. CDR1 and CDR2 from the germline V gene are ENHRY and SYGVKD. V was pared by 6 bases and J by 5 bases, with 3 bases of the junction left unmatched. CDR3 length: 14 amino acids. CDR3 bases: TGTGCCATCAGGACTAGCGGGAGTGGAGATACGCAGTATTTT. As protein: CAIRTSGSGDTQYF.

V and J are TRBV5-4 and TRBJ2-7; D unclear. The V gene lost 0 bases and the J gene lost 1 base, with 8 bases spanning the gap. CDR3 length: 14 residues. Germline assignment: CDR1 SGHNT and CDR2 YYREEE (reference sequence). CDR3 region: CASSLALKSYEQYF. Here the CDR3 DNA reads TGTGCCAGCAGCTTGGCTCTAAAATCCTACGAGCAGTACTTC.